Listed here is a single T cell receptor (beta chain). Its target is not known. TCRdb's copy holds only in-frame clones and misses some; the assay was immunoSEQ multiplex PCR. The sample lists over 30,000 clones; about 86% were seen once. Regarding time point: week 47, end of study. A 20-mer mutant IDH1 peptide at 300 ug was injected subcutaneously with topical imiquimod. The donors' diagnosis was new WHO grade 3 or 4 astrocytoma that was IDH1-mutant and ATRX-lost. The CDR3 loop spans 11 amino acids. These data originate in a study of a mutant IDH1 vaccine in newly diagnosed glioma. At the level of the study: Investigators started vaccination 4-6 weeks after radiotherapy alone, or with temozolomide cycles.

The chain carries TRBV21-1 and TRBJ1-1. TRBV21-1 is noted as a pseudogene. The specimen was PBMCs, collected from a glioma patient whose treatment included an IDH1 peptide vaccine. This receptor was taken from a woman in her twenties or thirties with glioma. The CDR3 reads CARILDGQAFF. In nucleotides, the CDR3 is TGTGCCAGGATTTTGGACGGCCAAGCTTTCTTT.